This T cell receptor beta chain was sequenced for a study of T cell repertoires in cytomegalovirus infection. Whole-study context: Matching HLA type, along with CMV infection, was indicated by public TCR beta signatures.

V dropped 1 base and J dropped 2; count of bases not matched to a gene: 7. The CDR3 is 17 residues long. The germline V gene encodes CDR1 SGHDN and CDR2 FVKESK. TCRdb called the reads again in MiXCR, with one record for every CDR3 protein. This repertoire shows roughly 230,000 distinct CDR3 sequences, 17% found once; its top ten account for about 45%. What was sequenced was CD8+ T cells from PBMCs. The receptor was derived from a human donor in good health (CMV status not recorded). Some clones in this sample may be carry-over from other donors' samples. The chain is built from TRBV14 and TRBJ2-5; TRBD1 matches at 10 bases. The CDR3 protein is CASSQVRLDRGQETQYF. The DNA for the CDR3 is TGTGCCAGCAGCCAAGTAAGGTTGGACAGGGGGCAAGAGACCCAGTACTTC.